This passage covers 17 T cell receptor beta chains from one sample sequenced in a study of regulatory T cells in long-lasting Graves disease. Time point meaning: newly diagnosed GD, antithyroid drugs for less than 3 months. With RNA extracted from PBMCs as input, the TCR library was made. Libraries of TCR beta came from iRepertoire HTBI primers plus Arm-PCR of CDR3 regions. TCRdb reprocessed the multiplex PCR reads via MiXCR and lists one record per CDR3 protein. This table has about 440,000 distinct CDR3 sequences, about 16% appearing once. These data also featured in a second study, about T cells in Graves' hyperthyroidism and ophthalmopathy.

The sequencing used peripheral blood mononuclear cells (PBMCs), collected at new diagnosis, from a patient treated with antithyroid drugs. These receptors all come from a young woman with Graves disease.

A note on this clonotype: A much larger clone differs from this one at a single base, so this may be a read error. This chain connects TRBV6-2 or TRBV6-3 to TRBJ2-1; TRBD2 might be the D (5 bases). From germline, CDR1 is MNHEY and CDR2 SVGEGT. Deletions cut 2 bases from V and 0 bases from J, with 11 bases between. The CDR3 consists of 16 residues. The CDR3 loop reads CASSYITGNSYNEQFF. CDR3 DNA sequence: TGTGCCAGCAGTTACATAACGGGAAACTCCTACAATGAGCAGTTCTTC.

The genes are TRBV19 and TRBJ2-1; TRBD1 is a possible D gene (8 bases). The CDR3 totals 13 residues. V gave up 7 bases and J gave up 7 bases, with 14 bases separating them. The germline gives CDR1 LNHDA, CDR2 SQIVND (reference sequence). The CDR3 coding sequence is TGTGCCAGTACACAGGGGGGGTTTAATGAGCAGTTCTTC. It specifies CASTQGGFNEQFF.

This clonotype was seen more than once but under ten times. This chain uses TRBV29-1 with TRBJ2-1, with D possibly TRBD2 on 6 matching bases. The CDR3 contains 14 residues. The V end lost 8 bases, the J end lost 6 bases, and 20 bases lay between the germline ends. Looked up from germline, CDR1 is SQVTM and CDR2 is ANQGSEA. CDR3 sequence reads: CSYNGPGVANEQFF. In DNA, the CDR3 is TGCAGCTATAATGGGCCGGGAGTAGCCAATGAGCAGTTCTTC.

There are many counts of this clonotype. The chain employs TRBV7-8 and TRBJ2-3; 9 bases are shared with TRBD2. Looked up from germline, CDR1 is SGHVS and CDR2 is FQNEAQ. The CDR3 contains 19 residues. V was clipped by 4 bases and J by 2 bases; unmatched bases: 16. CDR3 amino acids: CASSSPRASGIRYTDTQYF. CDR3 DNA: TGTGCCAGCAGCTCCCCGCGGGCTAGCGGGATAAGGTACACAGATACGCAGTATTTT.

The V gene is TRBV3-1, the J gene TRBJ2-2; unclear D gene. CDR1 is LGHDT and CDR2 is YNNKEL in the germline V gene (reference sequence). The CDR3 consists of 15 residues. V lost 1 base to trimming and J lost 1 base, with 7 bases between them. The CDR3 region is CASSQGPGNTGELFF. The CDR3 DNA is TGTGCCAGCAGCCAAGGACCAGGGAACACCGGGGAGCTGTTTTTT.

Only a few counts were recorded for this clonotype. The rearrangement links TRBV30 to TRBJ2-7, with a weak D call TRBD2 (5 bases). Trimming cost V 2 bases and J 0 bases, with 11 bases left between them. The CDR3 extends over 14 amino acids. Germline values: CDR1 GTSNPN, CDR2 SVGIG (reference sequence). Here the CDR3 DNA reads TGTGCCTGGAGTTCGGCGGGTAGCTCCTACGAGCAGTACTTC. Protein: CAWSSAGSSYEQYF.

In this sample, this clonotype turned up many times. The V call is TRBV18, the J call TRBJ2-5, with no clear D. This CDR3 contains 12 residues. CDR1 is KGHSH, CDR2 LQKENI, per germline. V was clipped by 3 bases and J by 0 bases, with 2 bases between them. The CDR3 DNA is TGTGCCAGCTCACCGTACCAAGAGACCCAGTACTTC. It translates to CASSPYQETQYF.

The rearrangement joins TRBV12-3 or TRBV12-4 to TRBJ1-1, with 8 bases identical to TRBD1. This CDR3 contains 16 residues. With V trimmed by 5 bases and J by 5 bases, 13 bases remained unmatched. CDR3 nucleotide sequence: TGTGCCAGCAGTGAAGCTTATTGGACAGGGAAAACTGAAGCTTTCTTT. Encoded protein: CASSEAYWTGKTEAFF.

This clonotype appeared many times. The V gene is TRBV27, the J gene TRBJ2-1; D possibly matches TRBD1 or TRBD2 (8 bases each). The length of the CDR3 is 16 residues. Trimming removed 6 bases at V and 12 bases at J, with 27 bases between. CDR1 is MNHEY and CDR2 is SMNVEV in the germline V gene (reference sequence). DNA of the CDR3: TGTGCCAGCAGAACGGGAGGGACAGGATCATTTTGGGCGCAGTTCTTC. This sequence encodes CASRTGGTGSFWAQFF.

The V call is TRBV14, the J call TRBJ2-3, with D possibly TRBD2 on 6 matching bases. The germline V gene has CDR1 SGHDN and CDR2 FVKESK. Trimming removed 5 bases at V and 2 bases at J, with 14 bases between. This CDR3 comprises 15 residues. DNA for the CDR3: TGTGCCAGCAGCTTGGGACTTTCGATCACAGATACGCAGTATTTT. As protein: CASSLGLSITDTQYF.

V and J are TRBV29-1 and TRBJ1-2, with 8 positions matching TRBD1. Per germline, CDR1 SQVTM and CDR2 ANQGSEA. The CDR3 spans 12 residues. J was trimmed by 8 bases and V by 7 bases; bases with no gene match: 9. The CDR3 region is CSEEQGARGYTF. CDR3 in DNA: TGCAGCGAAGAGCAGGGGGCGCGGGGCTACACCTTC.

About this clonotype: This may arise from a read error, as a much more abundant clone is one base away. The chain is built from TRBV29-1 and TRBJ2-1; possible D gene TRBD2, 5 bases. CDR3 size: 17 residues. Germline V gene data show CDR1 as SQVTM and CDR2 as ANQGSEA. The CDR3 sequence is CSVVSFGETSFYNGQFF. The CDR3 region has the DNA TGCAGCGTTGTTTCCTTCGGAGAAACTAGTTTCTACAATGGGCAGTTCTTC.

This clonotype was recorded many times. One junction end does not reproduce the germline sequence, and a read error may be involved. The genes are TRBV10-2 and TRBJ1-5; 7 bases match TRBD1. The CDR3 covers 14 residues. CDR1 is WSHSY and CDR2 is SAAADI in the germline V gene. The CDR3 reads CASSEPGGNQPQHF. CDR3 coding DNA: TGTGCCAGCAGTGAACCAGGGGGGAATCAGCCCCAGCATTTT.

This clonotype was observed many times. The CDR3 DNA follows: TGTGCCAGCGCTCTCGGGCCACGGGAGACCCAGTACTTC. The encoded protein is CASALGPRETQYF. This chain connects TRBV7-2 to TRBJ2-5; D gene ambiguous. The germline V gene encodes CDR1 SGHTA and CDR2 FQGNSA. The CDR3 spans 13 residues. The ends were cut back, 8 bases at V and 5 bases at J, with 15 bases in the middle.

The V and J genes are TRBV18 and TRBJ2-3; D perhaps matches TRBD1 (6 bases). The end of the DNA fits TRBJ2-1 better, so the J call may be wrong. Looked up from germline, CDR1 is KGHSH and CDR2 is LQKENI. This CDR3 is 11 amino acids long. CDR3 loop: CASSNRVEQFF. Here the CDR3 DNA reads TGTGCCAGCTCAAACAGGGTTGAGCAGTTCTTC.

In its sample, this clonotype was seen many times. V and J are TRBV12-3 or TRBV12-4 and TRBJ2-7, with D perhaps TRBD1 (6 bases). The CDR3 contains 18 residues. Trimming cost V 5 bases and J 5 bases, with 28 bases left between them. CDR3 DNA: TGTGCCAGCAGTCCCGCCGGGCCCCGACAGGATCTCTACAACGAGCAGTACTTC. Protein sequence: CASSPAGPRQDLYNEQYF.

The rearrangement joins TRBV9 to TRBJ2-3; TRBD1 agrees at 7 bases. CDR3 length: 16 amino acids. CDR1 is SGDLS, CDR2 YYNGEE, per germline. J gave up 3 bases and V 0 bases, and 7 bases lay outside the gene matches. CDR3 nucleotides: TGTGCCAGCAGCGTAGTTGAGGGGGCGAGAACAGATACGCAGTATTTT. Its protein product is CASSVVEGARTDTQYF.